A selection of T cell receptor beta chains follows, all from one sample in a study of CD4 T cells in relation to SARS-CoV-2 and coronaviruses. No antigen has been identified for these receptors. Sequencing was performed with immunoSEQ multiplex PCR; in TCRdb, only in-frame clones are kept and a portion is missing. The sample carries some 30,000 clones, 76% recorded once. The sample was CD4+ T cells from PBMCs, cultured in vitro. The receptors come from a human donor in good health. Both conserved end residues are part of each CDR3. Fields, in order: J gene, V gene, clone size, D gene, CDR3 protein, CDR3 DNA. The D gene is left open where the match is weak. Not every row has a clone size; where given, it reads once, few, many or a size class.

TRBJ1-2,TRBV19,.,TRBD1,CATGQGAGGYTF,TGTGCCACAGGACAGGGGGCGGGCGGCTACACCTTC
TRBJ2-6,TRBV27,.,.,CASSLWGAGANVLTF,TGTGCCAGCAGTTTATGGGGGGCTGGGGCCAACGTCCTGACTTTC
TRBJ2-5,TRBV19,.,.,CASSIGPGNQETQYF,TGTGCCAGTAGTATAGGTCCGGGGAACCAAGAGACCCAGTACTTC
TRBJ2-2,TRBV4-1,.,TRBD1,CASSQVRTGLLNTGELFF,TGCGCCAGCAGCCAAGTCAGGACAGGGTTGTTGAACACCGGGGAGCTGTTTTTT
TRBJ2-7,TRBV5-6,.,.,CASSLGTYEQYF,TGTGCCAGCAGCTTGGGGACTTACGAGCAGTACTTC
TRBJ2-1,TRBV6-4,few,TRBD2,CASSPFEGGPYNEQFF,TGTGCCAGCAGCCCCTTCGAGGGAGGGCCCTACAATGAGCAGTTCTTC
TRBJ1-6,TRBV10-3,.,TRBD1,CATYRGGNSPLHF,TGTGCCACCTACAGGGGAGGAAATTCACCCCTCCACTTT
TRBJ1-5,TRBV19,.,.,CASSRPGNQPQHF,TGTGCCAGTAGTAGGCCAGGGAATCAGCCCCAGCATTTT
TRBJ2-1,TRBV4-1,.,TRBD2,CASSQEKDLAGGPDEQFF,TGCGCCAGCAGCCAAGAGAAAGACCTAGCGGGAGGGCCGGATGAGCAGTTCTTC
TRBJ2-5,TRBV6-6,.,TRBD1,CASGQAGETQYF,TGTGCCAGCGGACAGGCCGGGGAGACCCAGTACTTC
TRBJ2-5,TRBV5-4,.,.,CASSFQQDRETQYF,TGTGCCAGCAGCTTCCAACAGGATCGAGAGACCCAGTACTTC
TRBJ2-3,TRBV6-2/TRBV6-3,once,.,CASSYDPPLSTDTQYF,TGTGCCAGCAGTTACGACCCGCCACTAAGCACAGATACGCAGTATTTT
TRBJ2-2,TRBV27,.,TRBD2,CASSSHRLAGGLGGTGELFF,TGTGCCAGCAGTTCCCATCGACTAGCGGGGGGTCTCGGCGGCACCGGGGAGCTGTTTTTT
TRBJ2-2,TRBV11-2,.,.,CASSLDLARNTGELFF,TGTGCCAGCAGCTTAGATCTGGCTAGAAACACCGGGGAGCTGTTTTTT
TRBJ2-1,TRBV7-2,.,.,CASSLAPSRGHNEQFF,TGTGCCAGCAGCTTAGCTCCTAGCCGGGGACACAATGAGCAGTTCTTC
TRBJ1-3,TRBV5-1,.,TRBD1,CASSLGDSVSGNTIYF,TGCGCCAGCAGCTTGGGGGACAGCGTCTCTGGAAACACCATATATTTT
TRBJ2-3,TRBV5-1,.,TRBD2,CASSLAGTDTQYF,TGCGCCAGCAGTCTAGCGGGGACAGATACGCAGTATTTT
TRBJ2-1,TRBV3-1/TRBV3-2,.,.,CASSQGVGSYNEQFF,TGTGCCAGCAGCCAGGGGGTGGGTTCCTACAATGAGCAGTTCTTC
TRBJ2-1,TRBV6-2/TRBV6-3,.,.,CASSAYAGTYNEQFF,TGTGCCAGCAGTGCCTACGCGGGGACCTACAATGAGCAGTTCTTC
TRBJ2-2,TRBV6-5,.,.,CATGISRDGGELFF,TGTGCCACCGGGATAAGCAGGGATGGCGGGGAGCTGTTTTTT
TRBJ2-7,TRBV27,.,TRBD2,CASRALGTIYEQYF,TGTGCCAGCCGGGCCCTCGGGACTATCTACGAGCAGTACTTC
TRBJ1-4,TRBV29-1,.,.,CSVLSQGGNEKLFF,TGCAGCGTGCTATCACAGGGCGGTAATGAAAAACTGTTTTTT
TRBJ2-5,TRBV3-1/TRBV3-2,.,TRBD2,CASSQGLAGPTVRETQYF,TGTGCCAGCAGCCAGGGACTAGCGGGGCCCACGGTTAGGGAGACCCAGTACTTC
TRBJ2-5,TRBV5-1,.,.,CASSLAGQQETQYF,TGCGCCAGCAGCTTGGCCGGACAGCAAGAGACCCAGTACTTC
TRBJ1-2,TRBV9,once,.,CASSPSKGGYTF,TGTGCCAGCAGCCCGAGTAAGGGTGGCTACACCTTC
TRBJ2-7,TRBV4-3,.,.,CASSQEKGRREQYF,TGCGCCAGCAGCCAAGAGAAGGGACGGCGCGAGCAGTACTTC
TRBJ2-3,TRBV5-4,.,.,CASSFGTTLTDTQYF,TGTGCCAGCAGCTTTGGAACAACCCTCACAGATACGCAGTATTTT
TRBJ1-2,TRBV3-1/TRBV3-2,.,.,CASSQELGGGYGYTF,TGTGCCAGCAGCCAAGAGCTGGGCGGCGGATATGGCTACACCTTC
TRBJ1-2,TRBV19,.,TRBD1,CASSADRGGYGYTF,TGTGCCAGTAGTGCCGACAGGGGTGGCTATGGCTACACCTTC
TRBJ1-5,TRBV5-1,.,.,CASSLAPDSNQPQHF,TGCGCCAGCAGCTTGGCGCCGGATAGCAATCAGCCCCAGCATTTT
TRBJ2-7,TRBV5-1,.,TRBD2,CASSPGTSGISYEQYF,TGCGCCAGCAGCCCCGGGACTAGCGGGATCTCCTACGAGCAGTACTTC
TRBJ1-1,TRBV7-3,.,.,CASSPQGIGNTEAFF,TGTGCCAGCAGCCCCCAGGGTATAGGGAACACTGAAGCTTTCTTT
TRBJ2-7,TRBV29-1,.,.,CSGLQRWTEVWLGRSSYEQYF,TGCAGCGGATTGCAGCGTTGGACAGAAGTATGGCTCGGAAGGAGCTCCTACGAGCAGTACTTC
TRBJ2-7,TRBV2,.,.,CASSERGSVEQYF,TGTGCCAGCAGTGAACGCGGTTCTGTCGAGCAGTACTTC
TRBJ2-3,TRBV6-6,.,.,CASSSQGPDTQYF,TGTGCCAGCAGTTCACAGGGTCCAGATACGCAGTATTTT
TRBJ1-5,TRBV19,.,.,CASNNFRVGQPQHF,TGTGCCAGTAATAACTTTAGGGTAGGCCAGCCCCAGCATTTT
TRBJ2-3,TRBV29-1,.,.,CTCLQGDTQYF,TGCACCTGCCTCCAGGGGGATACGCAGTATTTT
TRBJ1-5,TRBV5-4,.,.,CASSSPIGNQPQHF,TGTGCCAGCAGCTCCCCAATAGGCAATCAGCCCCAGCATTTT
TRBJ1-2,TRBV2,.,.,CASREQASYGYTF,TGTGCCAGCAGGGAGCAGGCGAGCTATGGCTACACCTTC
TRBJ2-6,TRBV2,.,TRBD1,CASSLDRVLSGANVLTF,TGTGCCAGCAGTCTTGACAGGGTACTTTCTGGGGCCAACGTCCTGACTTTC